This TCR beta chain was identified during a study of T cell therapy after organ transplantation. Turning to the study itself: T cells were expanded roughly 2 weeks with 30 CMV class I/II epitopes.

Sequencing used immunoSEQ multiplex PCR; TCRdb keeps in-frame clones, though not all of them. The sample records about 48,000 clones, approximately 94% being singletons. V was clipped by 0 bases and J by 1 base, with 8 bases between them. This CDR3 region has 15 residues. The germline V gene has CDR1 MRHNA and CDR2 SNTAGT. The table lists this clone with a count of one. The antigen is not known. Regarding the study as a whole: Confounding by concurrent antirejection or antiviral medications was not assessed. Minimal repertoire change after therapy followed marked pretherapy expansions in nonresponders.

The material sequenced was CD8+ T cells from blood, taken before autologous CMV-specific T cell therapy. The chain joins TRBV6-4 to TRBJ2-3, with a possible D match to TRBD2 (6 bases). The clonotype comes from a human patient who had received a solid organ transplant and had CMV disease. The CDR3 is CASSDSRGRTDTQYF. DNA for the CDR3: TGTGCCAGCAGTGACTCGCGGGGTCGCACAGATACGCAGTATTTT.